This record looks at one T cell receptor (beta chain) sequence and its context. The sample originates from a study of blood T cell repertoires in COVID-19. This CDR3 comprises 16 residues. CDR1 is MNHEY, CDR2 SMNVEV, per germline (reference sequence). V was pared by 6 bases and J by 0 bases, with 10 bases of the junction left unmatched. This table comes from immunoSEQ multiplex PCR, and its TCRdb copy is limited to in-frame clones, with some not included. The data contain more than 300,000 clones, 90% to 95% of them seen just once; the ten biggest clones take up around 3.9%. The chain joins TRBV27 to TRBJ1-2, with 7 bases fitting TRBD1. The sequence was collected from a woman in her thirties who had been exposed to COVID-19. Sequences were obtained from PBMCs or T cells enriched from blood (not recorded which). The CDR3 sequence: CASSSSWDSSNYGYTF. CDR3 DNA sequence: TGTGCCAGCAGCTCAAGTTGGGACAGCTCTAACTATGGCTACACCTTC.